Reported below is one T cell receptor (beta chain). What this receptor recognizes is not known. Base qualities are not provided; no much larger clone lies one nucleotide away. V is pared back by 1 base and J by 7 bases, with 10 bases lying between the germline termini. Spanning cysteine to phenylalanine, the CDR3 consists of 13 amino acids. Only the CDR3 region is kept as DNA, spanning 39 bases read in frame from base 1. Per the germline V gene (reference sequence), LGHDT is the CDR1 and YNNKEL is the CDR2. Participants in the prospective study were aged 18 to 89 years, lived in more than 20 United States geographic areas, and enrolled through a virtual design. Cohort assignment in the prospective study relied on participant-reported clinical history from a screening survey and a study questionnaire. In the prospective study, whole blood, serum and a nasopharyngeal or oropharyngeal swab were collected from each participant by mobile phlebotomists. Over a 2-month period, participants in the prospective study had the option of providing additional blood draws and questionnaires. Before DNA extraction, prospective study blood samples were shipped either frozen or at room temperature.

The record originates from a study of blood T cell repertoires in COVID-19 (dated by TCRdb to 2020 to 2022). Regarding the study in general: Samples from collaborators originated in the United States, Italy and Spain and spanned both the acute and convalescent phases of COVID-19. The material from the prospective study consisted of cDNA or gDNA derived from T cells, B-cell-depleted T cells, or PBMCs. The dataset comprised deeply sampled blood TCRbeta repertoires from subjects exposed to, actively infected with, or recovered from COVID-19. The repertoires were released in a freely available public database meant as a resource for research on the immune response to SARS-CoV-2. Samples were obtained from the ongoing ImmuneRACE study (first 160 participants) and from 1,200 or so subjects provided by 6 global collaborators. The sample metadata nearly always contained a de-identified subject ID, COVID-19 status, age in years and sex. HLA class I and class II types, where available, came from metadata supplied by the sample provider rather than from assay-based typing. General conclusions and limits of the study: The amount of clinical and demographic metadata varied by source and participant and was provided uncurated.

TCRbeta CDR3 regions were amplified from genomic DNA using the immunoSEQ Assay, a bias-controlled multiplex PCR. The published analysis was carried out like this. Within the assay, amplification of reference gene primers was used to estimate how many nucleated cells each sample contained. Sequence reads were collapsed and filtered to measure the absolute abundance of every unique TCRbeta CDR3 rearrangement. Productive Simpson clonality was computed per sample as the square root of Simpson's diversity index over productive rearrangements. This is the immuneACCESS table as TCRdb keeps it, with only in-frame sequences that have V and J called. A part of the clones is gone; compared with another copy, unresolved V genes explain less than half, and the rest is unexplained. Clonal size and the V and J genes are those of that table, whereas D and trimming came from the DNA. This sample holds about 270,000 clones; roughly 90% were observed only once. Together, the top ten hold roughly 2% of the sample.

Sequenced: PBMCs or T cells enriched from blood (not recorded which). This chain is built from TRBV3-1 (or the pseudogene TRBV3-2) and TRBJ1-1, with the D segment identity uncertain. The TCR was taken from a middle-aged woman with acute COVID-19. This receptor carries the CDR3 CASSQGPNREAFF. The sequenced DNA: TGTGCCAGCAGCCAAGGCCCTAACCGTGAAGCTTTCTTT.